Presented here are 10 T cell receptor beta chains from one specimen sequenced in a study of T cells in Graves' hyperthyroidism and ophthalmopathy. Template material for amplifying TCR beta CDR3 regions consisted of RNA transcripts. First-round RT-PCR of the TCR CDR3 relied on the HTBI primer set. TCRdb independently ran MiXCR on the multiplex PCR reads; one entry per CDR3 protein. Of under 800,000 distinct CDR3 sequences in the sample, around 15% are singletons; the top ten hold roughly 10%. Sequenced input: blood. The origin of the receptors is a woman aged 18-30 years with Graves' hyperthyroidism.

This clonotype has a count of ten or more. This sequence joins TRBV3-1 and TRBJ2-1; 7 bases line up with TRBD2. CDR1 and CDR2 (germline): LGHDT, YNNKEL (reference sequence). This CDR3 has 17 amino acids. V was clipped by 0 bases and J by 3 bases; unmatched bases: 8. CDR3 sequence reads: CASSQDLAGEVYNEQFF. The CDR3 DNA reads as TGTGCCAGCAGCCAAGATCTGGCGGGAGAGGTCTACAATGAGCAGTTCTTC.

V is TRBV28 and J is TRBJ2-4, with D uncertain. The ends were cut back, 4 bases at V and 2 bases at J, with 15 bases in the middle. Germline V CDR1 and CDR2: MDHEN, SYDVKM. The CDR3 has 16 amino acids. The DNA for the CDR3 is TGTGCCAGCAGTTCCGCCGCGGAAGGGACCAAAAACATTCAGTACTTC. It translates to CASSSAAEGTKNIQYF.

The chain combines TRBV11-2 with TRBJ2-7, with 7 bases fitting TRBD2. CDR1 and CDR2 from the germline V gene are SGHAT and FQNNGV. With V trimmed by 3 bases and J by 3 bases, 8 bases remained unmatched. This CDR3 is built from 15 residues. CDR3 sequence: CASSFRREVGYEQYF. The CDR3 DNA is TGTGCCAGCAGCTTCAGACGGGAGGTAGGCTACGAGCAGTACTTC. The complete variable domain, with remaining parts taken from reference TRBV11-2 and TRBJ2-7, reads EAGVAQSPRYKIIEKRQSVAFWCNPISGHATLYWYQQILGQGPKLLIQFQNNGVVDDSQLPKDRFSAERLKGVDSTLKIQPAKLEDSAVYLCASSFRREVGYEQYFGPGTRLTVT.

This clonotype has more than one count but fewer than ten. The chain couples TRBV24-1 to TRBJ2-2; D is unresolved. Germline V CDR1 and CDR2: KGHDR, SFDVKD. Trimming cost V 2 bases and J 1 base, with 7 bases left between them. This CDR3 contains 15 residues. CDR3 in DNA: TGTGCCACCAGTGATTCGCGGATGAACACCGGGGAGCTGTTTTTT. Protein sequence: CATSDSRMNTGELFF.

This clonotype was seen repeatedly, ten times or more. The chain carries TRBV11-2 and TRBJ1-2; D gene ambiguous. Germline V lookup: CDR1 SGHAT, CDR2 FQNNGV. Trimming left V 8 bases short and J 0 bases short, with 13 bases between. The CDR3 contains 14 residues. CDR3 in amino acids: CASGPGRANYGYTF. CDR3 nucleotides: TGTGCCAGCGGCCCCGGGAGAGCTAACTATGGCTACACCTTC.

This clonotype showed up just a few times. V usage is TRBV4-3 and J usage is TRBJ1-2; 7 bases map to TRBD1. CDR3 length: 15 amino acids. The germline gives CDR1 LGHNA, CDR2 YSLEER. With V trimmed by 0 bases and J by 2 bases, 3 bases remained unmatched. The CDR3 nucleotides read TGCGCCAGCAGCCAAGAGCCAGGGGGGAACTATGGCTACACCTTC. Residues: CASSQEPGGNYGYTF.

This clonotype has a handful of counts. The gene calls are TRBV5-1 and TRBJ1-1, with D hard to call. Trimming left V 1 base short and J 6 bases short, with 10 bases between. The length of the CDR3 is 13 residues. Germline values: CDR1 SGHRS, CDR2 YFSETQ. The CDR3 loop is CASSLSWLSEAFF. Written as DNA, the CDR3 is TGCGCCAGCAGCTTGAGTTGGTTATCTGAAGCTTTCTTT.

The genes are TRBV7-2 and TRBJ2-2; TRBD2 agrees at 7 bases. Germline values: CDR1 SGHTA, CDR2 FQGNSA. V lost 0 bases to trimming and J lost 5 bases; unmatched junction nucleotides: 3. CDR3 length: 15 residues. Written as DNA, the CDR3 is TGTGCCAGCAGCTTAGCTAGAGCGGGAACCGGGGAGCTGTTTTTT. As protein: CASSLARAGTGELFF.

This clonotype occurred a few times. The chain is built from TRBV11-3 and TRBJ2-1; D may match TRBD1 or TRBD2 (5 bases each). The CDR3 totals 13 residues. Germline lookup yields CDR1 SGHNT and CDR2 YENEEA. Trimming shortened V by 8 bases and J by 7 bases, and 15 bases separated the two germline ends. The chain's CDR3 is CASEGQVANEQFF. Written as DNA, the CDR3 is TGTGCCAGCGAGGGGCAAGTAGCGAATGAGCAGTTCTTC. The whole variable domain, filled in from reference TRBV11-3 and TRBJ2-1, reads EAGVVQSPRYKIIEKKQPVAFWCNPISGHNTLYWYLQNLGQGPELLIRYENEEAVDDSQLPKDRFSAERLKGVDSTLKIQPAELGDSAVYLCASEGQVANEQFFGPGTRLTVL.

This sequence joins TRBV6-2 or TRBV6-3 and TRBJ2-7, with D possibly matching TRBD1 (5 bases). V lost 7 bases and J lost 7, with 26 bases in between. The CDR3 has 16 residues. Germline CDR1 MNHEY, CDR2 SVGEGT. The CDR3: CASTNAAWTNRGEQYF. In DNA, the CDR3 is TGTGCCAGCACAAACGCGGCGTGGACGAATAGGGGAGAGCAGTACTTC.